The 13 T cell receptor beta chains reported below all come from one sample, sequenced in a study of blood T cell repertoires in COVID-19. Profiling relied on immunoSEQ multiplex PCR, and the TCRdb table lists in-frame clones only, not all of them. Found here are nearly 350,000 clones, around 83% of them singletons; the top ten hold 3%. The sample taken for sequencing was peripheral blood. Source of these receptors: a man between 25 and 39 years old with active or convalescent COVID-19.

The chain is built from TRBV10-3 and TRBJ2-1; 9 nucleotides match TRBD2. Germline V lookup: CDR1 ENHRY, CDR2 SYGVKD. This CDR3 comprises 15 residues. The junction had 3 bases not matched to a gene; V was cut back by 2 bases and J by 4 bases. CDR3 nucleotide sequence: TGTGCCATCAGTGAGGAAGCGGGAGGTTACAATGAGCAGTTCTTC. This encodes CAISEEAGGYNEQFF.

The chain employs TRBV2 and TRBJ2-1; 10 bases align to TRBD2. The CDR3 loop spans 15 amino acids. Germline CDR1 SNHLY, CDR2 FYNNEI. V shed 11 bases and J 0 bases; nucleotides not matched to a gene: 7. CDR3 nucleotide sequence: TGTGCCTCCCTAGCGGGGGTAAGCTCCTACAATGAGCAGTTCTTC. It codes for CASLAGVSSYNEQFF.

The genes are TRBV9 and TRBJ2-7, with D possibly TRBD1 on 6 matching bases. The CDR3 sequence is 14 residues long. The V gene lost 0 bases and the J gene lost 4 bases, with 11 bases spanning the gap. Germline lookup yields CDR1 SGDLS and CDR2 YYNGEE. The chain's CDR3 is CASSVGWTAYEQYF. The CDR3 DNA is TGTGCCAGCAGCGTAGGCTGGACAGCATACGAGCAGTACTTC.

The chain combines TRBV5-1 with TRBJ2-7; TRBD2 agrees at 8 bases. CDR1 SGHRS and CDR2 YFSETQ come from the germline V gene. The trim removed 4 bases at V and 4 bases at J, leaving 10 bases unmatched. The CDR3 runs to 15 residues. The CDR3 bases are TGCGCCAGCAGCCTGGAAAGCGGGGGACGTTACGAGCAGTACTTC. Translation gives CASSLESGGRYEQYF.

The chain uses TRBV6-5 and TRBJ2-7, with 10 bases matching TRBD1. Trimming at V came to 11 bases and at J to 5 bases, leaving 9 bases not matched to a gene. CDR3 size: 13 residues. Germline CDR1 and CDR2: MNHEY and SVGAGI. CDR3 coding DNA: TGTGCCGGCCGGGACAGGGGACTCGACGAGCAGTACTTC. Protein: CAGRDRGLDEQYF.

V is TRBV18 and J is TRBJ1-1, with 7 bases that match TRBD1. Germline V gene sequence: CDR1 KGHSH, CDR2 LQKENI. Losses at the gene ends were 4 bases for V and 3 bases for J; bases not matched to a gene: 2. The CDR3 totals 13 residues. The CDR3 coding sequence is TGTGCCAGCTCACGGGGGACAGACACTGAAGCTTTCTTT. This codes for CASSRGTDTEAFF.

CDR3 nucleotides: TGTGCCTTGCCGGGGACTAGCGGGAGGGCCAATCCCTACGAGCAGTACTTC. Its protein product is CALPGTSGRANPYEQYF. This chain connects TRBV19 to TRBJ2-7, with 16 bases aligning to TRBD2. Germline trimming cut 11 bases from V and 2 bases from J; bases unmatched to any gene: 12. From germline, CDR1 is LNHDA and CDR2 SQIVND (reference sequence). The CDR3 contains 17 residues.

V usage is TRBV4-2 and J usage is TRBJ1-1; D is unresolved. Germline V CDR1 and CDR2: LGHNA, YNFKEQ. Trimming shortened V by 0 bases and J by 5 bases, and 13 bases separated the two germline ends. The CDR3 covers 15 residues. CDR3 bases: TGTGCCAGCAGCCAAGATGTGGGGAGAGGGACTGAAGCTTTCTTT. It specifies CASSQDVGRGTEAFF.

The chain employs TRBV11-3 and TRBJ2-1, with a tentative D call TRBD2 (5 bases). This CDR3 contains 15 residues. The V end was cut by 4 bases, the J end by 4 bases, with 14 bases between. CDR1 and CDR2 from the germline V gene are SGHNT and YENEEA. The CDR3 reads CASSSGSSVYNEQFF. For the CDR3, the DNA is TGTGCCAGCAGCTCGGGGTCCTCTGTTTACAATGAGCAGTTCTTC.

The chain recombines TRBV29-1 with TRBJ2-5; a weak D match, TRBD1 (6 bases). The CDR3 covers 13 residues. The germline gives CDR1 SQVTM, CDR2 ANQGSEA. Trimming removed 4 bases at V and 2 bases at J, with 11 bases between. Here the CDR3 DNA reads TGCAGCGTTGCAGGGGTGGGTCAAGAGACCCAGTACTTC. It codes for CSVAGVGQETQYF.

CDR3 bases: TGTGCCAGCAGTTACCCGGACAGCCGCCGGTACTTC. It specifies CASSYPDSRRYF. The chain links TRBV6-2 or TRBV6-3 to TRBJ2-7; tentative D call: TRBD1 (6 bases). Trimming shortened V by 2 bases and J by 12 bases, and 14 bases separated the two germline ends. Germline lookup yields CDR1 MNHEY and CDR2 SVGEGT. The CDR3 spans 12 residues.

The sample holds one count of this clone. The rearrangement links TRBV5-1 to TRBJ2-7, with D maybe TRBD1 (7 bases). There are 18 residues in the CDR3. Germline CDR1 is SGHRS and CDR2 is YFSETQ. Trimming shortened V by 0 bases and J by 6 bases, and 25 bases separated the two germline ends. The CDR3 reads CASSLGGGTAPRLSEQYF. CDR3 DNA sequence: TGCGCCAGCAGCTTGGGAGGGGGGACAGCTCCAAGGCTGAGCGAGCAGTACTTC.

This chain connects TRBV5-1 to TRBJ2-2; 8 bases map to TRBD2. The length of the CDR3 is 16 residues. CDR1 SGHRS and CDR2 YFSETQ come from the germline V gene. Trimming removed 6 bases from V and 5 bases from J; junction bases left unmatched: 12. This CDR3 is CASILYLAGATGELFF. CDR3 sequence (DNA): TGCGCCAGCATCCTCTACCTAGCGGGCGCGACCGGGGAGCTGTTTTTT. Looking up the rest from reference TRBV5-1 and TRBJ2-2 gives the full variable domain: KAGVTQTPRYLIKTRGQQVTLSCSPISGHRSVSWYQQTPGQGLQFLFEYFSETQRNKGNFPGRFSGRQFSNSRSEMNVSTLELGDSALYLCASILYLAGATGELFFGEGSRLTVL.